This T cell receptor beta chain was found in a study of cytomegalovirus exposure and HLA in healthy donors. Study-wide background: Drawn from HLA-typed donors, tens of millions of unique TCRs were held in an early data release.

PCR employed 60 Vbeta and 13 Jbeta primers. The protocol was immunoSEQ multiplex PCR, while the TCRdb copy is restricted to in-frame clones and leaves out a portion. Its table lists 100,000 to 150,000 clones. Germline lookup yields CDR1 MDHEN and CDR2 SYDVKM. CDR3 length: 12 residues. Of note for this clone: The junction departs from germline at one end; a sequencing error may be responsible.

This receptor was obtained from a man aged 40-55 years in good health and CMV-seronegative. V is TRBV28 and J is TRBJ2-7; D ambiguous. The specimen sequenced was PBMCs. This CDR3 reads CASSLRQQAMDF. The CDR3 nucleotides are TGTGCCAGCAGTTTACGGCAGCAGGCTATGGACTTC.